Each of the 9 T cell receptor beta chains below was sequenced from the same sample in a study of CD4 and CD8 cells across lung adenocarcinoma regions. TCRdb used MiXCR to reprocess the PCR reads, holding one entry per CDR3 protein. The sample has about 2,400 distinct CDR3 sequences, 67% seen once. Sample: CD4+ T cells from the center of a lung tumor. These receptors were taken from a female donor with lung adenocarcinoma. The CD4 and CD8 labels of this study may be unreliable.

The rearrangement joins TRBV6-1 to TRBJ1-2, with TRBD1 as a possible D gene (5 bases). CDR1 is MNHNS and CDR2 is SASEGT in the germline V gene. The CDR3 covers 14 residues. The germline V and J ends were trimmed by 5 bases and 8 bases, with 18 bases remaining between them. CDR3: CASSSRDRLRGYTF. CDR3 DNA sequence: TGTGCCAGCAGTAGCCGGGACCGGCTGCGGGGCTACACCTTC.

This clonotype was recorded once. This sequence joins TRBV6-5 and TRBJ2-1, with 9 bases identical to TRBD2. Germline CDR1 MNHEY, CDR2 SVGAGI. The CDR3 runs to 16 residues. Losses at the gene ends were 4 bases for V and 2 bases for J; bases not matched to a gene: 6. The CDR3 DNA is TGTGCCAGCAGTTCCCGACTAGCGGACACCTACAATGAGCAGTTCTTC. Protein: CASSSRLADTYNEQFF.

The chain couples TRBV6-1 to TRBJ2-1; D is tentatively TRBD1 or TRBD2 (5 bases each). This CDR3 spans 13 amino acids. Germline V gene sequence: CDR1 MNHNS, CDR2 SASEGT. Trimming took 5 bases from V and 7 from J, leaving 12 bases between them. CDR3: CASSTGPRNEQFF. CDR3 DNA sequence: TGTGCCAGCAGTACGGGACCCAGGAATGAGCAGTTCTTC.

This sequence joins TRBV6-1 and TRBJ2-1; 11 nucleotides agree with TRBD1. Near its end, the DNA agrees better with TRBJ2-7, so the J call may be wrong. CDR3 length: 15 residues. CDR1 is MNHNS and CDR2 is SASEGT in the germline V gene. For the CDR3, the DNA is TGTGCCAGCAGGCATGGGGGACAGGGGGCCTACGAGCAGTACTTC. Translating gives CASRHGGQGAYEQYF.

The chain carries TRBV6-1 and TRBJ2-5; 7 positions match TRBD1. The J call is in doubt because the DNA end fits TRBJ2-7 better. CDR3 size: 14 residues. Germline V gives CDR1 MNHNS, CDR2 SASEGT. The CDR3 nucleotides read TGTGCCAGCAATGAGGACAGGTCCCTCGGCGAGCAGTACTTC. Its translation: CASNEDRSLGEQYF.

This chain joins TRBV6-5 and TRBJ2-5; D gene uncertain. The tail of the sequence fits TRBJ2-7 better, so the J call may be wrong. CDR1 is MNHEY, CDR2 SVGAGI, per germline. The CDR3 totals 10 residues. Here the CDR3 DNA reads TGTGCCAGCAGTTATAACGAGCAGTACTTC. Protein sequence: CASSYNEQYF.

This clonotype appeared a few times. The rearrangement links TRBV7-8 to TRBJ2-1, with 9 bases matching TRBD1. The DNA end favors TRBJ2-7, so the J call may be wrong. Germline CDR1 SGHVS, CDR2 FQNEAQ. This CDR3 spans 15 amino acids. In nucleotides, the CDR3 is TGTGCCAGCAGTTCCGGGACAGGGAGGATGGGCGAGCAGTACTTC. Amino acid sequence: CASSSGTGRMGEQYF.

This clonotype appeared a few times. The V and J genes are TRBV10-3 and TRBJ2-1; tentatively, D is TRBD1 or TRBD2 (5 bases each). This CDR3 has 16 amino acids. Germline V lookup: CDR1 ENHRY, CDR2 SYGVKD. Trimming left V 0 bases short and J 3 bases short, with 12 bases between. The CDR3 reads CAISESAGTFYNEQFF. DNA for the CDR3: TGTGCCATCAGTGAGTCGGCAGGGACCTTCTACAATGAGCAGTTCTTC.

This chain uses TRBV6-1 with TRBJ1-5; the D gene is possibly TRBD1 (5 bases). CDR1 and CDR2 from the germline V gene are MNHNS and SASEGT. The CDR3 loop spans 16 amino acids. Trimming took off 2 bases at V and 0 bases at J, with 11 bases between the two ends. CDR3 DNA: TGTGCCAGCAGTGAACGGGGCGGGGCTAGCAATCAGCCCCAGCATTTT. It is translated as CASSERGGASNQPQHF.